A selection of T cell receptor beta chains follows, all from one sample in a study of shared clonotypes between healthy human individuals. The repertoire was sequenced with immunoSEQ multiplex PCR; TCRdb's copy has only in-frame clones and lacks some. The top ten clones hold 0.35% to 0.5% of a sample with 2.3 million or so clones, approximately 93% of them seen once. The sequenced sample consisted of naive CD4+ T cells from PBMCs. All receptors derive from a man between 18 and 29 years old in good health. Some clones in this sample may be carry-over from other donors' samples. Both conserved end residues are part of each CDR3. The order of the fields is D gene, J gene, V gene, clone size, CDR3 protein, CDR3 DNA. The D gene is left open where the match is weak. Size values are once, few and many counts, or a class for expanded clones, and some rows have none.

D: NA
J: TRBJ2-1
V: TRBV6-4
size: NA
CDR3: CASSNGEIYRRNNEQFF
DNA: TGTGCCAGCAGTAACGGCGAGATCTACCGCCGCAACAATGAGCAGTTCTTC

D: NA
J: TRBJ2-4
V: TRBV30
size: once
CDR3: CAWTNPRAVAKNIQYF
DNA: TGTGCCTGGACCAACCCGAGGGCAGTAGCCAAAAACATTCAGTACTTC

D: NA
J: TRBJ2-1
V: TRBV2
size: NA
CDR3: CASRSAGEQFF
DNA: TGTGCCAGCAGGAGCGCAGGTGAGCAGTTCTTC

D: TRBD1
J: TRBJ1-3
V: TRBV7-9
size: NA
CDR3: CASSSGQGRNTIYF
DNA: TGTGCCAGCAGCTCCGGACAGGGCAGAAACACCATATATTTT

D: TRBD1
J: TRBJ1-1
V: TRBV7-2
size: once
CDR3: CASSPQTGGNTEAFF
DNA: TGTGCCAGCAGCCCGCAGACAGGGGGTAACACTGAAGCTTTCTTT

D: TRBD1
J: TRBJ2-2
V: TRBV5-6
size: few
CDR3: CASSFNRGQYTGELFF
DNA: TGTGCCAGCAGCTTTAACAGGGGGCAGTACACCGGGGAGCTGTTTTTT

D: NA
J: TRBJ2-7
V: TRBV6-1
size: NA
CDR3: CASSEALQDEQYF
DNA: TGTGCCAGCAGTGAAGCGCTTCAAGACGAGCAGTACTTC

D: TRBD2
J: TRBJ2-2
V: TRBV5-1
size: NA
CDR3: CASSPAGGPNTGELFF
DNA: TGCGCCAGCAGCCCGGCGGGAGGGCCGAACACCGGGGAGCTGTTTTTT

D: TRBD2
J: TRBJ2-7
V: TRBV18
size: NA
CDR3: CASSHGLAGVYEQYF
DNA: TGTGCCAGCTCCCACGGACTAGCGGGAGTCTACGAGCAGTACTTC

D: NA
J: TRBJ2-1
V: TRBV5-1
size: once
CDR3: CASSLVAGPYNEQFF
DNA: TGCGCCAGCAGCTTGGTCGCCGGGCCCTACAATGAGCAGTTCTTC

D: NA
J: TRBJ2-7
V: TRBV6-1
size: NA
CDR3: CASRGDRFSYEQYF
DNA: TGTGCCAGCAGGGGGGACCGATTTAGCTACGAGCAGTACTTC

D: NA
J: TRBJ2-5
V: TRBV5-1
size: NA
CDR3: CASSLGVVYETQYF
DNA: TGCGCCAGCAGCTTGGGTGTAGTCTACGAGACCCAGTACTTC

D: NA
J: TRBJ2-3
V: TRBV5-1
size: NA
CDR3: CASSLQGTTTDTQYF
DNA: TGCGCCAGCAGCTTACAGGGGACTACCACAGATACGCAGTATTTT

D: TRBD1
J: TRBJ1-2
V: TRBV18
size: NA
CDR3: CASSPGDRMYGYTF
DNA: TGTGCCAGCTCACCCGGGGACAGAATGTATGGCTACACCTTC

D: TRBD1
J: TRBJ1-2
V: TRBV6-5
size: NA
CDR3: CASSYSGQGGVYGYTF
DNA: TGTGCCAGCAGTTACTCGGGACAGGGAGGGGTGTATGGCTACACCTTC

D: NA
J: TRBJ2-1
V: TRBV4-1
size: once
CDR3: CASSQVNEQFF
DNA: TGCGCCAGCAGCCAGGTCAATGAGCAGTTCTTC

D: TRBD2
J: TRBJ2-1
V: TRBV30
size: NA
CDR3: CAWRTSGLLQFF
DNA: TGTGCCTGGCGGACTAGCGGGTTACTGCAGTTCTTC

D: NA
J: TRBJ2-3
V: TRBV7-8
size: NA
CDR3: CASSLALATDTQYF
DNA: TGTGCCAGCAGCTTAGCGCTAGCGACAGATACGCAGTATTTT

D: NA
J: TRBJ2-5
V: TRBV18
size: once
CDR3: CASSPPGLQETQYF
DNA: TGTGCCAGCTCACCACCTGGCCTACAAGAGACCCAGTACTTC

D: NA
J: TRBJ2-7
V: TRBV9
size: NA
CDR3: CASSGTDILHEQYF
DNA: TGTGCCAGCAGCGGGACGGACATCCTTCACGAGCAGTACTTC

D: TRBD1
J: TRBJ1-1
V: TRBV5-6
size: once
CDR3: CASSLVGGVGTGNTEAFF
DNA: TGTGCCAGCAGCTTGGTAGGTGGTGTGGGGACAGGGAACACTGAAGCTTTCTTT

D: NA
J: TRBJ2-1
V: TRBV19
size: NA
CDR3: CATGEGTEQFF
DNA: TGTGCCACAGGGGAGGGAACTGAGCAGTTCTTC

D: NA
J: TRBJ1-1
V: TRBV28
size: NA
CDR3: CASSSRPGQGRAEAFF
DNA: TGTGCCAGCAGTTCACGACCGGGGCAGGGTCGCGCTGAAGCTTTCTTT

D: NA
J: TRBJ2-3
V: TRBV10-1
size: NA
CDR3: CASRGGWGSTDTQYF
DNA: TGCGCCAGCAGGGGGGGTTGGGGCAGCACAGATACGCAGTATTTT

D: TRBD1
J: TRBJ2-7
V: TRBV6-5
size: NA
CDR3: CASSYGTGPSYEQYF
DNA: TGTGCCAGCAGTTACGGGACAGGGCCCTCCTACGAGCAGTACTTC

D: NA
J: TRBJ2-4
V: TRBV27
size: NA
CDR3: CASSPPFGELAKNIQYF
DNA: TGTGCCAGCAGTCCCCCCTTCGGGGAACTAGCCAAAAACATTCAGTACTTC

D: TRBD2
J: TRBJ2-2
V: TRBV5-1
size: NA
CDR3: CASSGLAGGPAGELFF
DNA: TGCGCCAGCTCGGGACTAGCGGGAGGTCCGGCCGGGGAGCTGTTTTTT

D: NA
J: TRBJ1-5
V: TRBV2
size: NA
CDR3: CASSPLGPNQPQHF
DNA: TGTGCCAGCAGTCCTCTGGGGCCAAATCAGCCCCAGCATTTT

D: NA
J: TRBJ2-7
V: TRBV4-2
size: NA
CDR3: CASSQETRKIYEQYF
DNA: TGTGCCAGCAGCCAAGAGACTAGGAAGATTTACGAGCAGTACTTC

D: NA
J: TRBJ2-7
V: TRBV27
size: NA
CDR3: CASASSGASYEQYF
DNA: TGTGCCAGCGCCTCAAGCGGAGCCTCCTACGAGCAGTACTTC

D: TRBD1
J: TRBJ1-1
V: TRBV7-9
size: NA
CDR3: CASSLTGFGAEAFF
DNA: TGTGCCAGCAGCTTGACAGGGTTCGGGGCTGAAGCTTTCTTT

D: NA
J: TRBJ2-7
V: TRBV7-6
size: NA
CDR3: CASSLGGRDEQYF
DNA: TGTGCCAGCAGCTTGGGGGGCAGGGACGAGCAGTACTTC

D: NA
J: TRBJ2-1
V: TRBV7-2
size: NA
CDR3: CASSLRGSSYNEQFF
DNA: TGTGCCAGCAGCTTACGCGGAAGCTCCTACAATGAGCAGTTCTTC

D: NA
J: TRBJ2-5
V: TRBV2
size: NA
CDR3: CASRVTGNRVTQYF
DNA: TGTGCCAGCAGAGTTACCGGGAATAGGGTGACCCAGTACTTC

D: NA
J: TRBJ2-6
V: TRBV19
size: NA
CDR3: CASSMRGWGSGANVLTF
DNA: TGTGCCAGTAGTATGAGGGGTTGGGGCTCTGGGGCCAACGTCCTGACTTTC